This record covers a single T cell receptor (beta chain). No cognate antigen has been identified for it. Per-base quality was not reported, and no clone a single base away is much larger than it. The sample belongs to a study of blood T cell repertoires in COVID-19 (dated by TCRdb to about 2020). In the study overall: The collaborator samples originated in the United States, Italy and Spain and spanned the acute and convalescent phases of COVID-19. The samples were drawn from two sources: the first 160 participants of the ongoing ImmuneRACE study, and 950 to 1,500 subjects contributed by 6 global collaborators. The repertoires were released in a freely available public database meant as a resource for research on the immune response to SARS-CoV-2. Sample metadata almost always included a de-identified subject ID, COVID-19 status, age in years and sex. HLA class I and class II types, where available, came from metadata supplied by the sample provider rather than from assay-based typing. Subjects who had been exposed to COVID-19, were actively infected with it, or had recovered from it provided the deeply sampled blood TCRbeta repertoires that made up the dataset. The prospective study material was composed of cDNA or gDNA derived from T cells, B-cell-depleted T cells, or PBMCs. Overall study results and their limits: Clinical and demographic metadata were provided uncurated, with the amount varying by source and participant.

One collaborating source in Seattle enrolled patients during active infection and followed them longitudinally through the course of disease. Collaborating institutions collected whole blood in K2EDTA tubes following their own protocols. For TCRbeta analysis, collaborator samples were shipped as frozen whole blood, as isolated PBMCs, or as DNA extracted from either sample type. The immunoSEQ Assay, a bias-controlled multiplex PCR, was used to amplify TCRbeta CDR3 regions from genomic DNA. Processing in the source paper ran as follows. The number of nucleated cells in each sample was estimated by amplification of reference gene primers within the assay. To quantify the absolute abundance of each unique TCRbeta CDR3 rearrangement, sequence reads were collapsed and filtered. For each sample, productive Simpson clonality was calculated as the square root of Simpson's diversity index over productive rearrangements. As stored in TCRdb, this immuneACCESS dataset retains in-frame rearrangements with V and J assigned. A fraction of the clones does not appear; measured against another copy, unresolved V genes explain less than half of the discrepancy, and the remainder lacks a known reason. Clone size and the V and J calls come from that table; the DNA yielded D and trimming. The sample has more than 300,000 clones on record, around 87% of them singletons. Jointly, the top ten make up 8.5% to 12% of the sample.

From V the trimming removes 0 bases and from J it removes 5 bases, while the gene matches leave 7 bases of the junction unaccounted for. The germline V gene gives CDR1 as SGDLS and CDR2 as YYNGEE. Spanning cysteine to phenylalanine, the CDR3 consists of 15 amino acids. CDR3 DNA only is kept here, 45 bases in frame from base 1. Sequenced: peripheral blood. This receptor was obtained from a woman younger than 45 with COVID-19, enrolled during active disease. The V and J segments used are TRBV9 and TRBJ2-5, with TRBD2 matching 7 junction bases. The nucleotide sequence reads TGTGCCAGCAGCGTAGGCGGGGGTGACGGGGAGACCCAGTACTTC. Its translation reads: CASSVGGGDGETQYF.